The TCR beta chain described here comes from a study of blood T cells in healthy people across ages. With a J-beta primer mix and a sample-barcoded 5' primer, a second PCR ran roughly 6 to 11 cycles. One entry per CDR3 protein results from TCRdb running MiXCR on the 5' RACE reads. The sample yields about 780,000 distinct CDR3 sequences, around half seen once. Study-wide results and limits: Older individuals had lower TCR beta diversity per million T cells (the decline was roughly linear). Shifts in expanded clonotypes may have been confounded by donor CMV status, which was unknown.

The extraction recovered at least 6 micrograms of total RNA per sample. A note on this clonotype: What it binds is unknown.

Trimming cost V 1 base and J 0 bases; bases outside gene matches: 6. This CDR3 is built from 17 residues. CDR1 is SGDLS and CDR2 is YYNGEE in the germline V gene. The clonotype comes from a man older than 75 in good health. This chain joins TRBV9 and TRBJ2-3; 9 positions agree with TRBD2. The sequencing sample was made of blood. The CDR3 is CASSVRTSASSTDTQYF. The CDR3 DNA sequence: TGTGCCAGCAGCGTAAGGACTAGCGCCTCTAGCACAGATACGCAGTATTTT.